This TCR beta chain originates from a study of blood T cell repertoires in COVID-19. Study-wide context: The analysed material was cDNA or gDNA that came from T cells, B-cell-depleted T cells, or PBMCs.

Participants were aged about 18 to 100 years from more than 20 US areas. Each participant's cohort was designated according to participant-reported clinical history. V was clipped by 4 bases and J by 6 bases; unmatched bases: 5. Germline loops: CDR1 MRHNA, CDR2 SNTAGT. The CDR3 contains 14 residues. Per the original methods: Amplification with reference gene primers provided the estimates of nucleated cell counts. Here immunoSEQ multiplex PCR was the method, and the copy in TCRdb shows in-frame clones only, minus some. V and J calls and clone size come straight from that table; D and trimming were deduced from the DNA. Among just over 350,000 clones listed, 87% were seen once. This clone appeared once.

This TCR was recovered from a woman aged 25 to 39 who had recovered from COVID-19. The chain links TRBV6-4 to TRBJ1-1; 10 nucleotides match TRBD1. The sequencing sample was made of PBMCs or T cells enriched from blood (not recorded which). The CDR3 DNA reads TGTGCCAGCAGTGTGGACAGGGGGGTAGCTGAAGCTTTCTTT. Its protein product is CASSVDRGVAEAFF.